One sample yielded the 6 T cell receptor beta chains listed below, sequenced in a study of OX40 agonist ivuxolimab in advanced cancers. The repertoire was sequenced with immunoSEQ multiplex PCR; TCRdb's copy has only in-frame clones and lacks some. The table includes more than 65,000 clones, just under 85% detected once. Here the sequenced sample was CD4+ or CD8+ T cells sorted from blood, taken in a trial of the OX40 agonist ivuxolimab. The origin of the receptors is an adult with an advanced solid tumor such as melanoma, head and neck, liver or kidney cancer.

This clone has more than one count but fewer than ten. The chain joins TRBV28 to TRBJ1-2; D uncertain. The V gene's germline CDR1 is MDHEN and CDR2 SYDVKM. Trimming stripped 3 bases from V and 8 bases from J, with 19 bases between. This CDR3 spans 15 amino acids. The CDR3 loop reads CASSLMVSGPGGYTF. The CDR3 region has the DNA TGTGCCAGCAGTTTGATGGTATCGGGCCCGGGGGGCTACACCTTC.

V gene TRBV7-9 combines with J gene TRBJ1-1; D unclear. Germline V gene lookup returns CDR1 SEHNR and CDR2 FQNEAQ (reference sequence). With 10 bases removed from V and 1 base from J, the gap between germline ends came to 10 bases. This CDR3 contains 12 residues. The CDR3 loop is CATATENTEAFF. The CDR3 DNA reads TGTGCCACAGCTACAGAGAACACTGAAGCTTTCTTT.

The chain couples TRBV7-3 to TRBJ2-5, with D perhaps TRBD2 (6 bases). TRBJ2-7 matches the DNA end more closely, so the J call is doubtful. Per germline, CDR1 SGHTA and CDR2 FQGTGA. The length of the CDR3 is 15 residues. The CDR3 DNA is TGTGCCAGCAGCTTTAAGGGCCCCGGGGGCTACGAGCAGTACTTC. This translates into CASSFKGPGGYEQYF.

This clone was seen only a few times. V is TRBV27 and J is TRBJ2-5; 11 nucleotides match TRBD2. CDR1 is MNHEY and CDR2 is SMNVEV in the germline V gene (reference sequence). Unmatched junction bases numbered 13, after V lost 5 bases and J lost 5 bases. The CDR3 extends over 17 amino acids. The DNA for the CDR3 is TGTGCCAGCAGTCCCGGGGTAGGGACTAGCGGATGGGAGACCCAGTACTTC. Amino acid sequence: CASSPGVGTSGWETQYF.

The chain carries TRBV5-1 and TRBJ2-2, with D unclear. Germline CDR1 is SGHRS and CDR2 is YFSETQ. Trimming left V 0 bases short and J 6 bases short, with 12 bases between. The CDR3 sequence is 15 residues long. CDR3 sequence: CASSLGSRTAGELFF. CDR3 in DNA: TGCGCCAGCAGCTTGGGCTCACGCACGGCCGGGGAGCTGTTTTTT.

The rearrangement uses TRBV28 and TRBJ2-5, with D uncertain. CDR3 length equals 11 residues. Trimming pared 9 bases from V and 5 bases from J, leaving 10 bases between. Germline assignment: CDR1 MDHEN and CDR2 SYDVKM. The CDR3 DNA follows: TGTGCCAGTCTCTCGGTTGAGACCCAGTACTTC. The encoded protein is CASLSVETQYF.